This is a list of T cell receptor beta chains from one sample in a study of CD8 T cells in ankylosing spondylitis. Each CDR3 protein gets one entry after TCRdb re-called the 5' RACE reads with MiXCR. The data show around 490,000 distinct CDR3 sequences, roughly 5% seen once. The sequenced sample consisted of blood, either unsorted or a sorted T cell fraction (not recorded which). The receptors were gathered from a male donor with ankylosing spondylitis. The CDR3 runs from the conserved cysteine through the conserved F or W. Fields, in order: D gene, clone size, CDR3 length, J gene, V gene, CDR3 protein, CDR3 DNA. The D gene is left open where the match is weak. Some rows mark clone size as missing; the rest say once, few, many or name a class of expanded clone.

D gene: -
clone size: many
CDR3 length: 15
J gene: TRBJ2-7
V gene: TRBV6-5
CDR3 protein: CASSYSGTYSYEQYF
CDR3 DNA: TGTGCCAGCAGTTACTCGGGAACTTACTCCTACGAGCAGTACTTC

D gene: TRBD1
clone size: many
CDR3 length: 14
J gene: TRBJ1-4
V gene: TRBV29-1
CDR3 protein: CSVRDWDRNEKLFF
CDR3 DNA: TGCAGCGTGAGAGACTGGGACAGAAATGAAAAACTGTTTTTT

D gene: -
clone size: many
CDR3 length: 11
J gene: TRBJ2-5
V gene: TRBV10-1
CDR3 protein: CASSERGAKYF
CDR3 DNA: TGCGCCAGCAGTGAAAGGGGGGCCAAATACTTC

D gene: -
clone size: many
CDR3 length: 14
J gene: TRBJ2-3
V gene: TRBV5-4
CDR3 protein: CASSFGLTTDTQYF
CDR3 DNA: TGTGCCAGCAGCTTCGGACTGACCACAGATACGCAGTATTTT

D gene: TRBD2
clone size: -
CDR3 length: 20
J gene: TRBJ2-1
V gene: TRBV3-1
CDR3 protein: CASSQSGGRGALAGVGEQFF
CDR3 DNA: TGTGCCAGCAGCCAGTCAGGAGGCAGGGGAGCCCTAGCGGGAGTCGGTGAGCAGTTCTTC

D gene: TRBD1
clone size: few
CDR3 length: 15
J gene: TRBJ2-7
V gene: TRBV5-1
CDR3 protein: CASSPSGGGRDEQYF
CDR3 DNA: TGCGCCAGCAGCCCCTCAGGGGGTGGAAGGGACGAGCAGTACTTC

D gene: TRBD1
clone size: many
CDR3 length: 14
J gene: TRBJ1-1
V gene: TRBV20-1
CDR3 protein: CSAPRTGVYTEAFF
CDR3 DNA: TGCAGTGCCCCTCGGACAGGGGTGTATACTGAAGCTTTCTTT

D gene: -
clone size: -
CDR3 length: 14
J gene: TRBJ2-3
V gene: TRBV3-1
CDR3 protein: CASSQDDLTDTQYF
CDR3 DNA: TGTGCCAGCAGCCAAGATGACCTCACAGATACGCAGTATTTT

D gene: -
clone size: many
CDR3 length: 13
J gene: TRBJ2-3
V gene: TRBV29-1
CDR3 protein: CSVKKGGWDTQYF
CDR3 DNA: TGCAGCGTTAAAAAGGGCGGTTGGGATACGCAGTATTTT

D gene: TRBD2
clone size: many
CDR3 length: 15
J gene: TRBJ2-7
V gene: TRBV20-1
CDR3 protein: CGARDLASGRGEQYF
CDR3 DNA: TGCGGTGCTAGAGATCTGGCTAGCGGGAGAGGGGAGCAGTACTTC

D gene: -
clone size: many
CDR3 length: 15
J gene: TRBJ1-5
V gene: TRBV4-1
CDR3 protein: CASSQEKYSNQPQHF
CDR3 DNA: TGCGCCAGCAGCCAAGAGAAATATAGCAATCAGCCCCAGCATTTT

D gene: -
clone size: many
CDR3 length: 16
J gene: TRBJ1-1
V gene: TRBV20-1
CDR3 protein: CSASVGFGASYTEAFF
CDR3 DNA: TGCAGTGCTAGCGTCGGATTTGGCGCGAGTTACACTGAAGCTTTCTTT

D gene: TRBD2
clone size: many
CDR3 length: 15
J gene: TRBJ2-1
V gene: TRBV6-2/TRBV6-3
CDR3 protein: CASSYSREGPNEQFF
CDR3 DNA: TGTGCCAGCAGTTACTCGAGGGAGGGCCCGAATGAGCAGTTCTTC

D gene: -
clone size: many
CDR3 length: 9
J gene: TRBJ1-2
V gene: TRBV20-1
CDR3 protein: CSARSGRLF
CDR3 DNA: TGCAGTGCTCGTTCTGGACGCCTCTTC

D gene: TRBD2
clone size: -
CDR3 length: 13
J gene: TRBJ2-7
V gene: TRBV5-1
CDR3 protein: CASSPPGGSGQYF
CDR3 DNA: TGCGCCAGCAGCCCCCCGGGCGGGAGCGGGCAGTACTTC

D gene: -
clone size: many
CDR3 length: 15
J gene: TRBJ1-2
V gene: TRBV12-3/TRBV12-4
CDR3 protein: CASSLGVRSNYGYTF
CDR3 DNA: TGTGCCAGCAGTTTAGGGGTCAGGTCCAACTATGGCTACACCTTC

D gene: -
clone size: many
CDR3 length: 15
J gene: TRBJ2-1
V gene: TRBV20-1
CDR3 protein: CSARAPAGSYNEQFF
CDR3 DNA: TGCAGTGCTAGAGCCCCAGCGGGCTCCTACAATGAGCAGTTCTTC

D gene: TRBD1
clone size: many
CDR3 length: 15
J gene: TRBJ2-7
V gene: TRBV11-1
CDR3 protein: CASSTRGQGSYEQYF
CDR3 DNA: TGTGCCAGCAGCACGAGGGGACAGGGATCCTACGAGCAGTACTTC